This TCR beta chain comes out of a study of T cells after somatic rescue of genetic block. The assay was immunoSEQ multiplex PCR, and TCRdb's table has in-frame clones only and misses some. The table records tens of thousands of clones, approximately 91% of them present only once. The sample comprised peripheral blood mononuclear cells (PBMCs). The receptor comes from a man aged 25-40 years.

The CDR3: CASQLLTGQGKSEQYF. DNA of the CDR3: TGTGCCAGCCAGTTACTTACGGGACAGGGAAAATCCGAGCAGTACTTC. The chain employs TRBV6-6 and TRBJ2-7; TRBD1 matches 9 bases. Per germline, CDR1 MNHNY and CDR2 SVGAGI (reference sequence). This CDR3 has 16 amino acids. Unmatched junction bases numbered 17, after V lost 8 bases and J lost 6 bases.